This T cell receptor (beta chain) comes out of a study of T cells in Graves' hyperthyroidism and ophthalmopathy. General study results and limits: From stable hyperthyroidism, ophthalmopathy was set apart by a 13 V-J model.

Patients between 18 and 65 years old had hyperthyroidism, newly diagnosed and lasting under 2 months. Uncontrolled infection, other autoimmune disease, pregnancy or lactation disqualified patients from enrolment. Authors of the study amplified TCR beta CDR3 regions from RNA transcripts. Using the HTBI primer set, a first-round RT-PCR was run on the TCR CDR3. One entry per CDR3 protein, called by TCRdb with MiXCR from the multiplex PCR reads. The data contain roughly 570,000 distinct CDR3 sequences, about 43% of them singletons. This CDR3 spans 14 amino acids. Germline assignment: CDR1 SNHLY and CDR2 FYNNEI. This clonotype has more than one count but fewer than ten. Its specificity is not known.

The TCR originated in a woman under 30 with Graves' hyperthyroidism. The V and J genes are TRBV2 and TRBJ2-7, with D uncertain. The end of the DNA is better explained by TRBJ2-1, so the J call may be wrong. What was sequenced was peripheral blood or thyroid tissue (not recorded which). The CDR3 loop is CASSESSSSDEQFF. DNA of the CDR3: TGTGCCAGCAGTGAATCGAGTAGCAGTGATGAGCAGTTCTTC.